Listed here are 18 T cell receptor beta chains from one sample, sequenced in a study of T cell changes during pregnancy in multiple sclerosis. Using immunoSEQ multiplex PCR, the repertoire was profiled, and TCRdb retains in-frame clones only, with some absent. The top ten clones hold 10% to 15% of a sample with around 26,000 clones, roughly 86% of them seen once. Sequences were derived from CD8+ T cells from peripheral blood mononuclear cells, sampled in the first trimester of pregnancy. All receptors derive from a female donor in good health, enrolled as a control in a pregnancy study.

This clone appeared once. V and J are TRBV7-9 and TRBJ2-7; 8 bases line up with TRBD2. This CDR3 is built from 15 residues. J gave up 2 bases and V 2 bases, and 5 bases lay outside the gene matches. Germline-derived CDR1 and CDR2 are SEHNR and FQNEAQ (reference sequence). The CDR3 bases are TGTGCCAGCAGCTTAAGCATAGCGGGAACCTACGAGCAGTACTTC. Protein sequence: CASSLSIAGTYEQYF.

This chain uses TRBV4-3 with TRBJ2-1, with 9 bases matching TRBD2. Germline V gene data show CDR1 as LGHNA and CDR2 as YSLEER. V lost 1 base and J lost 8; bases outside the gene matches: 6. This CDR3 is 15 amino acids long. The CDR3 DNA is TGCGCCAGCAGCCAAGCCCGGCTAGCGGGATATGAGCAGTTCTTC. Its protein product is CASSQARLAGYEQFF.

The chain carries TRBV19 and TRBJ1-5; a weak D match, TRBD1 (6 bases). The CDR3 totals 14 residues. V shed 3 bases and J shed 5 bases, with 11 bases lying between them. Germline values: CDR1 LNHDA, CDR2 SQIVND (reference sequence). The CDR3 spells CASSIRDTHQPQHF. For the CDR3, the DNA is TGTGCCAGTAGTATTAGGGACACACATCAGCCCCAGCATTTT.

V gene TRBV2 combines with J gene TRBJ2-3, with 7 bases aligning to TRBD2. In germline, CDR1 is SNHLY, CDR2 FYNNEI. The CDR3 totals 15 residues. Trimming at V came to 7 bases and at J to 2 bases, leaving 9 bases not matched to a gene. The CDR3 region has the DNA TGTGCCAGCATGGGGTTGCGGGGGATCACAGATACGCAGTATTTT. It encodes CASMGLRGITDTQYF.

This clone was seen once. CDR3 in amino acids: CASSPGRAGYEQFF. The CDR3 DNA follows: TGTGCCAGCAGCCCCGGGAGGGCCGGTTATGAGCAGTTCTTC. The rearrangement links TRBV28 to TRBJ2-1, with 8 positions matching TRBD2. The CDR3 runs to 14 residues. CDR1 and CDR2 from the germline V gene are MDHEN and SYDVKM. Trimming at V came to 6 bases and at J to 8 bases, leaving 9 bases not matched to a gene.

The chain has TRBV6-5 and TRBJ1-1; 8 bases agree with TRBD1. The V segment lost 0 bases and the J segment 5 bases; nucleotides outside the gene matches: 5. Germline V gives CDR1 MNHEY, CDR2 SVGAGI. The CDR3 runs 15 residues. CDR3 sequence (DNA): TGTGCCAGCAGTTACTCACGGACAGGGAGTACTGAAGCTTTCTTT. It codes for CASSYSRTGSTEAFF.

The rearrangement uses TRBV15 and TRBJ2-1; possible D gene TRBD1, 5 bases. CDR3 length: 16 amino acids. V shed 1 base and J shed 3 bases, with 13 bases lying between them. Germline-derived CDR1 and CDR2 are LNHNV and YYDKDF (reference sequence). The CDR3 DNA reads as TGTGCCACCAGCAGAGTGATAGGGGAAGTCTACAATGAGCAGTTCTTC. This gives the protein CATSRVIGEVYNEQFF.

The V gene is TRBV27, the J gene TRBJ2-7, with D possibly TRBD1 on 6 matching bases. V was pared by 5 bases and J by 0 bases, with 8 bases between. CDR3 size: 13 residues. Germline V CDR1 and CDR2: MNHEY, SMNVEV (reference sequence). CDR3 residues: CASSKQGSYEQYF. Here the CDR3 DNA reads TGTGCCAGCAGTAAACAGGGCTCCTACGAGCAGTACTTC.

The chain carries TRBV18 and TRBJ1-5; the D gene is possibly TRBD1 (6 bases). Germline CDR1 reads KGHSH; CDR2 reads LQKENI. The CDR3 loop spans 12 amino acids. V shed 3 bases and J shed 11 bases, with 11 bases lying between them. CDR3 in DNA: TGTGCCAGCTCACCTCCAGGGGAGTCCCAGCATTTT. Translated, it gives CASSPPGESQHF.

This clone turned up a few times. The genes are TRBV10-2 and TRBJ2-5, with 9 bases aligning to TRBD2. Looked up from germline, CDR1 is WSHSY and CDR2 is SAAADI. J was trimmed by 5 bases and V by 0 bases; bases with no gene match: 16. The CDR3 length is 19 residues. CDR3 protein: CASSESTFLAGGPRETQYF. The CDR3 region has the DNA TGCGCCAGCAGTGAGTCGACGTTCCTCGCGGGGGGGCCTAGGGAGACCCAGTACTTC.

The chain links TRBV5-6 to TRBJ2-1; 7 bases map to TRBD1. This CDR3 has 15 amino acids. After removal of 4 bases from V and 3 bases from J, the junction contained 7 bases not matched to a gene. CDR1 SGHDT and CDR2 YYEEEE come from the germline V gene. In DNA form, the CDR3 reads TGTGCCAGCAGCGCCCGGAACAGGGGCTACAATGAGCAGTTCTTC. It yields the protein CASSARNRGYNEQFF.

The chain combines TRBV18 with TRBJ2-1; weak D call: TRBD2 (7 bases). The germline V gene encodes CDR1 KGHSH and CDR2 LQKENI. The V and J ends lost 0 bases and 0 bases respectively, with 12 bases between them. The CDR3 runs to 17 residues. CDR3 protein: CASSPPTRGGSYNEQFF. CDR3 nucleotide sequence: TGTGCCAGCTCACCACCGACGAGGGGGGGCTCCTACAATGAGCAGTTCTTC.

This chain links TRBV7-6 with TRBJ1-4; D is unclear. The CDR3 contains 16 residues. CDR1 SGHVS and CDR2 FNYEAQ come from the germline V gene. V shed 1 base and J shed 3 bases, with 12 bases lying between them. The CDR3 DNA reads TGTGCCAGCAGCTTAGAGGGAGGCAGAGCTAATGAAAAACTGTTTTTT. The encoded protein is CASSLEGGRANEKLFF.

This rearrangement joins TRBV4-3 to TRBJ2-2; TRBD1 matches at 8 bases. The junction had 8 bases not matched to a gene; V was cut back by 0 bases and J by 5 bases. The CDR3 sequence is 17 residues long. Germline lookup yields CDR1 LGHNA and CDR2 YSLEER. The CDR3 DNA reads TGCGCCAGCAGCCAAGAGTTGACAGGGGAACGGACCGGGGAGCTGTTTTTT. Amino acids: CASSQELTGERTGELFF.

The CDR3 region is CASSIRGTFSYEQYF. CDR3 sequence (DNA): TGTGCCAGTAGTATCCGAGGGACATTTTCCTACGAGCAGTACTTC. The chain links TRBV19 to TRBJ2-7; possible D gene TRBD1, 6 bases. This CDR3 is 15 amino acids long. From germline, CDR1 is LNHDA and CDR2 SQIVND (reference sequence). Deletions cut 3 bases from V and 1 base from J, with 13 bases between.

The V and J genes are TRBV29-1 and TRBJ1-2; 7 bases are shared with TRBD1. J gave up 3 bases and V 6 bases, and 7 bases lay outside the gene matches. From germline, CDR1 is SQVTM and CDR2 ANQGSEA. CDR3 length: 13 amino acids. CDR3 in amino acids: CSVLDRNDYGYTF. CDR3 nucleotides: TGCAGCGTCCTGGACAGGAACGACTATGGCTACACCTTC.

The genes are TRBV6-4 and TRBJ1-6; 8 positions agree with TRBD1. Germline lookup yields CDR1 MRHNA and CDR2 SNTAGT. V gave up 5 bases and J gave up 4 bases; unmatched junction bases: 4. The CDR3 spans 15 residues. CDR3 nucleotides: TGTGCCAGCAGTCCCACAGGGGGGTATAATTCACCCCTCCACTTT. Protein product: CASSPTGGYNSPLHF.

The chain has TRBV28 and TRBJ1-2; 12 nucleotides align to TRBD1. Germline V gives CDR1 MDHEN, CDR2 SYDVKM. J lost 4 bases, V lost 8 bases, and 5 bases had no gene match. The CDR3 is made up of 14 amino acids. DNA for the CDR3: TGTGCCAGCCGCGGGACAGGGGGCGCCTATGGCTACACCTTC. Protein product: CASRGTGGAYGYTF.